The next 26 T cell receptor beta chains were all read from a single sample in a study of graft-versus-host responses after intestinal transplantation. The data were produced by immunoSEQ multiplex PCR, yet TCRdb's version contains in-frame clones alone and is incomplete. The sample lists 15,000 to 20,000 clones; more than 30% were seen once. The material was alloreactive CD4+ T cells from a mixed lymphocyte reaction culture, obtained before intestinal transplant. Subset given: CFSE-low proliferating T cells sorted from approximately 6-day pre-transplant mixed lymphocyte reaction (GvH or HvG direction). The origin of the receptors is a human patient who received an intestinal transplant.

There are a few counts of this clone. The chain uses TRBV30 and TRBJ1-5, with TRBD1 matching over 7 bases. This CDR3 contains 15 residues. The V segment lost 4 bases and the J segment 1 base; nucleotides outside the gene matches: 7. Germline CDR1 GTSNPN, CDR2 SVGIG (reference sequence). CDR3 protein: CAWNRGPTSNQPQHF. Written as DNA, the CDR3 is TGTGCCTGGAACAGGGGTCCTACGAGCAATCAGCCCCAGCATTTT. The variable domain in full, with the rest retrieved from reference TRBV30 and TRBJ1-5, is SQTIHQWPATLVQPVGSPLSLECTVEGTSNPNLYWYRQAAGRGLQLLFYSVGIGQISSEVPQNLSASRPQDRQFILSSKKLLLSDSGFYLCAWNRGPTSNQPQHFGDGTRLSIL.

The chain joins TRBV7-2 to TRBJ1-2, with 8 bases that match TRBD1. J gave up 9 bases and V 5 bases, and 11 bases lay outside the gene matches. The CDR3 totals 14 residues. The germline gives CDR1 SGHTA, CDR2 FQGNSA. The CDR3 DNA follows: TGTGCCAGCAGCCAGGACAGGGCCCGGGGTAGCTACACCTTC. It yields the protein CASSQDRARGSYTF.

The V call is TRBV9, the J call TRBJ1-5; D is undetermined. V lost 4 bases to trimming and J lost 1 base, with 9 bases between them. The CDR3 runs to 14 residues. The germline CDR1 and CDR2 sequences are SGDLS and YYNGEE. CDR3 DNA: TGTGCCAGCAGCCCCGAGTGGAGCAATCAGCCCCAGCATTTT. Its protein product is CASSPEWSNQPQHF.

The V gene is TRBV7-6, the J gene TRBJ1-5; 9 nucleotides line up with TRBD1. The length of the CDR3 is 18 residues. Germline V lookup: CDR1 SGHVS, CDR2 FNYEAQ. The junction had 12 bases not matched to a gene; V was cut back by 5 bases and J by 1 base. The CDR3 spells CASSPRAGTGISNQPQHF. DNA for the CDR3: TGTGCCAGCAGCCCAAGAGCCGGGACAGGGATAAGCAATCAGCCCCAGCATTTT. The full variable domain, rest sourced from reference TRBV7-6 and TRBJ1-5, is GAGVSQSPRYKVTKRGQDVALRCDPISGHVSLYWYRQALGQGPEFLTYFNYEAQQDKSGLPNDRFSAERPEGSISTLTIQRTEQRDSAMYRCASSPRAGTGISNQPQHFGDGTRLSIL.

The sample holds one count of this clone. V gene TRBV19 combines with J gene TRBJ1-2, with D possibly being TRBD1 (6 bases). V shed 5 bases and J shed 8 bases, with 18 bases lying between them. This CDR3 is 14 amino acids long. Germline CDR1 reads LNHDA; CDR2 reads SQIVND (reference sequence). In nucleotides, the CDR3 is TGTGCCAGTAGTTTTCCGATGGGGGCGGACGGCTACACCTTC. Translating it yields CASSFPMGADGYTF.

The chain is built from TRBV5-1 and TRBJ2-2; perhaps TRBD1 as D (6 bases). V shed 4 bases and J shed 5 bases, with 15 bases lying between them. Germline CDR1 SGHRS, CDR2 YFSETQ. The CDR3 length is 15 residues. The CDR3 DNA sequence: TGCGCCAGCAGCGTTAGGACAGACTTTACCGGGGAGCTGTTTTTT. Protein product: CASSVRTDFTGELFF.

This clone was counted only a few times. Here the CDR3 DNA reads TGTGCCAGCAGTCCCGGGACAGGGTACACCGGGGAGCTGTTTTTT. Translating gives CASSPGTGYTGELFF. The chain carries TRBV27 and TRBJ2-2, with 9 bases aligning to TRBD1. The CDR3 covers 15 residues. J gave up 3 bases and V 5 bases, and 4 bases lay outside the gene matches. Germline V gives CDR1 MNHEY, CDR2 SMNVEV (reference sequence).

This clone has just a few counts. The chain has TRBV19 and TRBJ1-3; D is unresolved. Trimming pared 2 bases from V and 4 bases from J, leaving 3 bases between. CDR1 and CDR2 (germline): LNHDA, SQIVND (reference sequence). CDR3 length equals 12 residues. The CDR3 loop reads CASSITGNTIYF. The CDR3 DNA sequence: TGTGCCAGTAGTATAACCGGAAACACCATATATTTT.

The chain carries TRBV11-3 and TRBJ2-7; TRBD2 matches at 8 bases. CDR1 is SGHNT, CDR2 YENEEA, per germline. The V gene end was trimmed by 7 bases and the J gene end by 4 bases; junction bases not matched to a gene: 3. CDR3 size: 12 residues. CDR3 loop: CASTRGGYEQYF. The DNA of the CDR3 is TGTGCCAGCACCCGGGGGGGGTACGAGCAGTACTTC.

This chain uses TRBV29-1 with TRBJ1-2, with 7 bases matching TRBD1. The V gene's germline CDR1 is SQVTM and CDR2 ANQGSEA. V was pared by 4 bases and J by 4 bases, with 6 bases of the junction left unmatched. There are 13 residues in the CDR3. CDR3 sequence: CSVVRRDSYGYTF. The DNA for the CDR3 is TGCAGCGTTGTTCGCCGGGACAGCTATGGCTACACCTTC.

This clone was counted a few times. This chain links TRBV2 with TRBJ1-2; a weak D match, TRBD1 (5 bases). V lost 7 bases and J 3 bases, leaving 12 bases between the germline ends. The CDR3 runs to 13 residues. The germline V gene encodes CDR1 SNHLY and CDR2 FYNNEI. CDR3 sequence: CASTNGGDYGYTF. The CDR3 nucleotides are TGTGCCAGCACGAATGGGGGAGACTATGGCTACACCTTC.

The DNA of the CDR3 is TGTGCCAGCAGGTGGGAAGTTTCGAACACCGGGGAGCTGTTTTTT. The encoded protein is CASRWEVSNTGELFF. The rearrangement uses TRBV2 and TRBJ2-2; D remains ambiguous. Germline V gene data show CDR1 as SNHLY and CDR2 as FYNNEI. This CDR3 has 15 amino acids. Trimming removed 6 bases from V and 0 bases from J, with 11 bases in between.

This chain connects TRBV7-6 to TRBJ1-5; weak D call: TRBD1 (5 bases). Germline CDR1 is SGHVS and CDR2 is FNYEAQ. Trimming shortened V by 1 base and J by 6 bases, and 10 bases separated the two germline ends. The CDR3 has 14 amino acids. CDR3 nucleotide sequence: TGTGCCAGCAGCTTAGGCGGGGGTAGTCAGCCCCAGCATTTT. Encoded protein: CASSLGGGSQPQHF.

This clone was picked up a small number of times. The rearrangement joins TRBV23-1 to TRBJ2-2; 9 bases map to TRBD1. TRBV23-1 is placed among ORFs of uncertain function. With 6 bases clipped from V and 1 base from J, the junction kept 3 bases outside the gene matches. The CDR3 consists of 15 residues. The CDR3 here is CASRQGALNTGELFF. In DNA, the CDR3 is TGCGCCAGCAGACAGGGGGCGCTGAACACCGGGGAGCTGTTTTTT.

The rearrangement links TRBV7-8 to TRBJ1-2; D is ambiguous. The CDR3 consists of 13 residues. Germline-derived CDR1 and CDR2 are SGHVS and FQNEAQ. The V end was cut by 1 base, the J end by 3 bases, with 6 bases between. CDR3 amino acids: CASSLGLDYGYTF. In nucleotides, the CDR3 is TGTGCCAGCAGCTTAGGCTTGGACTATGGCTACACCTTC. The full variable domain, completed using reference TRBV7-8 and TRBJ1-2, is GAGVSQSPRYKVAKRGQDVALRCDPISGHVSLFWYQQALGQGPEFLTYFQNEAQLDKSGLPSDRFFAERPEGSVSTLKIQRTQQEDSAVYLCASSLGLDYGYTFGSGTRLTVV.

The V call is TRBV6-5, the J call TRBJ2-1, with TRBD2 matching over 11 bases. The V and J ends lost 5 bases and 4 bases, in that order; junction bases with no gene match: 4. In germline, CDR1 is MNHEY, CDR2 SVGAGI. CDR3 length: 15 residues. DNA of the CDR3: TGTGCCAGCAGTCCACGACTAGCGGGATACAATGAGCAGTTCTTC. Translating it yields CASSPRLAGYNEQFF.

This chain uses TRBV19 with TRBJ2-1; D is possibly TRBD2 (5 bases). Germline loops: CDR1 LNHDA, CDR2 SQIVND (reference sequence). Trimming stripped 5 bases from V and 6 bases from J, with 14 bases between. CDR3 length: 14 amino acids. In DNA form, the CDR3 reads TGTGCCAGTAGTGGAGGTTTGGGCATCAATGAGCAGTTCTTC. Protein sequence: CASSGGLGINEQFF. The full variable domain, rest sourced from reference TRBV19 and TRBJ2-1, is DGGITQSPKYLFRKEGQNVTLSCEQNLNHDAMYWYRQDPGQGLRLIYYSQIVNDFQKGDIAEGYSVSREKKESFPLTVTSAQKNPTAFYLCASSGGLGINEQFFGPGTRLTVL.

With regard to this clone: Other nucleotide sequences from this sample produce the same CDR3. The chain uses TRBV5-1 and TRBJ1-2; D is uncertain. Trimming left V 4 bases short and J 2 bases short, with 9 bases between. CDR1 SGHRS and CDR2 YFSETQ come from the germline V gene. CDR3 size: 13 residues. The CDR3 reads CASSPDRNYGYTF. CDR3 bases: TGCGCCAGCAGCCCAGACCGAAACTATGGCTACACCTTC. Complete variable domain (other parts from reference TRBV5-1 and TRBJ1-2): KAGVTQTPRYLIKTRGQQVTLSCSPISGHRSVSWYQQTPGQGLQFLFEYFSETQRNKGNFPGRFSGRQFSNSRSEMNVSTLELGDSALYLCASSPDRNYGYTFGSGTRLTVV.

This clone was detected a few times. The rearrangement links TRBV19 to TRBJ1-2; tentative D call: TRBD1 (5 bases). Trimming took 3 bases from V and 8 from J, leaving 10 bases between them. The CDR3 totals 12 residues. Germline lookup yields CDR1 LNHDA and CDR2 SQIVND (reference sequence). The CDR3: CASSMGVWGYTF. DNA for the CDR3: TGTGCCAGTAGTATGGGGGTGTGGGGCTACACCTTC.

The chain joins TRBV5-6 to TRBJ2-5, with D possibly TRBD2 on 7 matching bases. The germline V gene encodes CDR1 SGHDT and CDR2 YYEEEE. V was cut by 7 bases and J by 6 bases, with 10 bases left in between. The CDR3 is 11 residues long. CDR3 DNA: TGTGCCAGCGGGGGGGCGCAGACCCAGTACTTC. It yields the protein CASGGAQTQYF.

The chain carries TRBV4-1 and TRBJ1-1, with D tentatively TRBD1 (6 bases). Germline CDR1 reads MGHRA; CDR2 reads YSYEKL. The germline V and J ends were trimmed by 6 bases and 11 bases, with 22 bases remaining between them. The CDR3 has 14 residues. The CDR3 bases are TGCGCCAGCAGACGCAACACGAATCAGGGGTGGGCTTTCTTT. It is translated as CASRRNTNQGWAFF.

Concerning this clone: Mismatch with germline at one junction end may stem from a read error. The chain employs TRBV7-3 and TRBJ1-5, with a possible D match to TRBD1 (5 bases). Germline V gives CDR1 SGHTA, CDR2 FQGTGA. CDR3 size: 18 residues. CDR3 bases: TGTGCCAGCAGCCTAACCACTCAGGGACCGCCCTATAATCAGCCCCAGCATTTT. Encoded protein: CASSLTTQGPPYNQPQHF.

The chain combines TRBV7-2 with TRBJ2-7; D unresolved. V was cut by 1 base and J by 0 bases, with 13 bases left in between. From germline, CDR1 is SGHTA and CDR2 FQGNSA. The CDR3 totals 16 residues. CDR3 loop: CASSLDTAQFSYEQYF. CDR3 sequence (DNA): TGTGCCAGCAGCTTAGATACCGCGCAGTTCTCCTACGAGCAGTACTTC.

This clone was observed a handful of times. The CDR3 coding sequence is TGCGCCAGCAGCTTCACAGTTGCAACTAATGAAAAACTGTTTTTT. This codes for CASSFTVATNEKLFF. The V and J genes are TRBV5-1 and TRBJ1-4; D is unresolved. V was pared by 2 bases and J by 0 bases, with 8 bases between. The CDR3 consists of 15 residues. CDR1 and CDR2 from the germline V gene are SGHRS and YFSETQ.

This clone was found a few times. This CDR3 reads CASSPRGQPHTQYF. Here the CDR3 DNA reads TGTGCCAGCAGCCCGCGGGGCCAGCCCCATACGCAGTATTTT. This chain links TRBV9 with TRBJ2-3, with D possibly being TRBD2 (6 bases). The V gene's germline CDR1 is SGDLS and CDR2 YYNGEE. The length of the CDR3 is 14 residues. The germline V and J ends were trimmed by 4 bases and 7 bases, with 16 bases remaining between them. The full variable domain, with the rest looked up from reference TRBV9 and TRBJ2-3, is DSGVTQTPKHLITATGQRVTLRCSPRSGDLSVYWYQQSLDQGLQFLIQYYNGEERAKGNILERFSAQQFPDLHSELNLSSLELGDSALYFCASSPRGQPHTQYFGPGTRLTVL.

A note on this clone: Because the CDR3's place on the DNA is in doubt, the DNA is left out and the CDR3 is given as listed by TCRdb. This chain uses TRBV21-1 with TRBJ1-2; TRBD1 is the table's D call, not checked against the DNA. TRBV21-1 is recorded as a pseudogene. The CDR3 sequence runs 17 residues, both termini included. This chain's CDR3 is CASSKLGVGTGSSSYTF.